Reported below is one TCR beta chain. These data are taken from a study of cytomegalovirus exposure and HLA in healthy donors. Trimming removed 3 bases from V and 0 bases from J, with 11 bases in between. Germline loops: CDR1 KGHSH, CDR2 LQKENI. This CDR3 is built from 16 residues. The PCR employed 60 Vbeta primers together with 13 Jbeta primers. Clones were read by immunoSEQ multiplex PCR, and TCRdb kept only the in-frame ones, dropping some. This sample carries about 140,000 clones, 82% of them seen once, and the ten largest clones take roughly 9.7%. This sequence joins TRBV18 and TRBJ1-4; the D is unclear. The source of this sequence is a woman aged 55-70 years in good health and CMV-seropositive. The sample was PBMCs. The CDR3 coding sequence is TGTGCCAGCTCACCGAAGCGGCCCTCAACTAATGAAAAACTGTTTTTT. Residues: CASSPKRPSTNEKLFF.